This T cell receptor beta chain emerged from a study of T cells in Graves' hyperthyroidism and ophthalmopathy. The source material, RNA transcripts, was used to amplify TCR beta CDR3 regions. Using the HTBI primer set, a first-round RT-PCR was run on the TCR CDR3. TCRdb redid the calling of the multiplex PCR reads with MiXCR, one entry per CDR3 protein. The sample lists approximately 520,000 distinct CDR3 sequences; around 20% were seen once. In this sample, this clonotype turned up many times. Sequences were obtained from blood. The TCR originated in a man younger than 35 with Graves' hyperthyroidism.

CDR3 in amino acids: CAWSVPNDRGTEAFF. The CDR3 DNA follows: TGTGCCTGGAGTGTACCCAACGACAGAGGCACTGAAGCTTTCTTT. The V gene is TRBV30, the J gene TRBJ1-1, with D possibly TRBD1 on 5 matching bases. The CDR3 length is 15 residues. In germline, CDR1 is GTSNPN, CDR2 SVGIG (reference sequence). Trimming took 0 bases from V and 4 from J, leaving 15 bases between them.